This is a list of T cell receptor beta chains from one sample in a study of cytomegalovirus exposure and HLA in healthy donors. Method: immunoSEQ multiplex PCR; TCRdb's copy keeps in-frame clones and lacks some. This table holds roughly 100,000 clones, around 90% found once. Source material: PBMCs. These receptors originate from a woman between 18 and 29 years old in good health and CMV-seropositive. Each CDR3 is given with its conserved first and last residue. The D gene is left open where the match is weak. For some rows the clone size is stated as once, few or many, or as a class when expanded; others skip it.

j_gene	v_gene	d_gene	abundance	CDR3aa	CDR3nt
TRBJ1-4	TRBV18	-	-	CASSPKRAGEKLFF	TGTGCCAGCTCACCAAAACGGGCGGGTGAAAAACTGTTTTTT
TRBJ2-3	TRBV5-1	TRBD2	-	CASSLGSGVGIDTQYF	TGCGCCAGCAGCTTGGGGAGCGGGGTAGGGATCGATACGCAGTATTTT
TRBJ2-7	TRBV27	-	-	CASSLRRGVSYEQYF	TGTGCCAGCAGTTTGAGGCGAGGAGTTTCCTACGAGCAGTACTTC
TRBJ2-7	TRBV6-1	TRBD1	-	CASSEEAGGANEQYF	TGTGCCAGCAGTGAAGAGGCAGGGGGCGCGAACGAGCAGTACTTC
TRBJ1-1	TRBV15	-	-	CATSRAGQSNTEAFF	TGTGCCACCAGCAGAGCCGGACAGTCCAACACTGAAGCTTTCTTT
TRBJ2-1	TRBV2	TRBD2	-	CASSGRGGVEQFF	TGTGCCAGCAGTGGGCGGGGGGGGGTTGAGCAGTTCTTC
TRBJ1-4	TRBV5-4	TRBD1	-	CASSPGQGEKLFF	TGTGCCAGCAGCCCGGGACAGGGAGAAAAACTGTTTTTT
TRBJ2-3	TRBV19	-	once	CASSIVSSFGGGDTQYF	TGTGCCAGTAGTATAGTTTCCAGTTTTGGTGGGGGGGATACGCAGTATTTT
TRBJ1-4	TRBV2	-	-	CASSESPQGTNEKLFF	TGTGCCAGCAGTGAGTCCCCACAGGGAACTAATGAAAAACTGTTTTTT
TRBJ1-2	TRBV29-1	-	-	CSVSGGRDYGYTF	TGCAGCGTCTCGGGGGGGCGAGACTATGGCTACACCTTC
TRBJ1-6	TRBV7-9	TRBD1	-	CASSSKQGGNSPLHF	TGTGCCAGCAGCTCAAAACAGGGGGGGAATTCACCCCTCCACTTT
TRBJ2-3	TRBV4-1	-	once	CASSQDSLPPSDTQYF	TGCGCCAGCAGCCAAGACTCTCTCCCCCCCTCAGATACGCAGTATTTT
TRBJ2-6	TRBV29-1	-	-	CSVVPGPGANVLTF	TGCAGCGTTGTACCAGGGCCTGGGGCCAACGTCCTGACTTTC
TRBJ2-2	TRBV7-9	TRBD1	-	CASSRGQGTPPTGELFF	TGTGCCAGCAGCCGGGGACAGGGTACTCCCCCAACCGGGGAGCTGTTTTTT
TRBJ2-1	TRBV6-5	TRBD2	-	CASSLGLADHNEQFF	TGTGCCAGCAGTTTGGGACTAGCGGATCACAATGAGCAGTTCTTC
TRBJ1-2	TRBV28	-	-	CASSLYQYGYTF	TGTGCCAGCAGTTTATACCAGTATGGCTACACCTTC
TRBJ1-1	TRBV27	TRBD1	once	CASSSAPGQMNTEAFF	TGTGCCAGCAGTTCAGCGCCGGGACAGATGAACACTGAAGCTTTCTTT
TRBJ1-4	TRBV4-3	-	-	CASSQEGSGGTNEKLFF	TGCGCCAGCAGCCAAGAAGGTTCGGGTGGAACTAATGAAAAACTGTTTTTT
TRBJ2-5	TRBV5-4	TRBD2	few	CASSAPGLARETQYF	TGTGCCAGCAGCGCCCCGGGACTAGCTCGAGAGACCCAGTACTTC
TRBJ1-2	TRBV6-1	-	-	CASRLRVDYGYTF	TGTGCCAGCAGACTCAGGGTCGACTATGGCTACACCTTC
TRBJ1-5	TRBV28	TRBD1	-	CASSSHDRVGLSQPQHF	TGTGCCAGCAGCTCCCACGACAGGGTTGGTCTCAGTCAGCCCCAGCATTTT
TRBJ2-3	TRBV5-6	-	-	CASSLASRDITYTDTQYF	TGTGCCAGCAGCTTGGCGTCCCGGGACATCACGTACACAGATACGCAGTATTTT
TRBJ2-1	TRBV19	TRBD1	-	CASSLLETGDEQFF	TGTGCCAGTAGTTTGCTTGAGACAGGGGATGAGCAGTTCTTC
TRBJ2-2	TRBV19	TRBD1	-	CASRKGADTGELFF	TGTGCCAGTAGGAAGGGGGCTGACACCGGGGAGCTGTTTTTT
TRBJ1-1	TRBV2	-	once	CASRVTPIAFF	TGTGCCAGCAGAGTAACACCCATAGCTTTCTTT
TRBJ2-3	TRBV10-1	-	few	CASSEQGQLADTQYF	TGCGCCAGCAGTGAGCAGGGCCAGTTGGCAGATACGCAGTATTTT
TRBJ1-2	TRBV27	TRBD1	-	CASSPTGAYGYTF	TGTGCCAGCTCCCCGACAGGGGCCTATGGCTACACCTTC
TRBJ1-4	TRBV9	TRBD1	-	CASSVGQGGFTNEKLFF	TGTGCCAGCAGCGTAGGCCAGGGGGGATTCACTAATGAAAAACTGTTTTTT
TRBJ2-3	TRBV18	-	-	CASSQSSTDTQYF	TGTGCCAGCTCACAATCTAGCACAGATACGCAGTATTTT
TRBJ2-7	TRBV18	TRBD1	-	CASSPPEDRGIHEQYF	TGTGCCAGCTCACCACCGGAGGACAGGGGAATTCACGAGCAGTACTTC
TRBJ1-1	TRBV27	TRBD1	-	CASSHRGGTEAFF	TGTGCCAGCAGCCACAGGGGAGGAACTGAAGCTTTCTTT
TRBJ1-1	TRBV19	-	-	CASRPGSTEAFF	TGTGCCAGCAGGCCTGGTAGCACTGAAGCTTTCTTT
TRBJ2-7	TRBV23-1	TRBD1	-	CASSYLETGTYEQYF	TGCGCCAGCAGTTATTTAGAGACAGGGACCTACGAGCAGTACTTC
TRBJ2-5	TRBV6-6	-	-	CASSYRVSQGEETQYF	TGTGCCAGCAGTTACCGGGTTTCGCAGGGTGAGGAGACCCAGTACTTC
TRBJ1-3	TRBV27	TRBD1	few	CASRYRGLGNTIYF	TGTGCCAGCAGGTACAGGGGACTTGGAAACACCATATATTTT